The present TCR beta chain was sequenced within a study of shared clonotypes between healthy human individuals. Whole-study context: Each donor's CD4 naive and CD4 memory cells filled three plates apiece, CD8 naive two, and CD8 memory one.

CDR1 and CDR2 (germline): SQVTM, ANQGSEA. The CDR3 runs to 15 residues. V lost 7 bases and J lost 2, with 20 bases in between. This clone was counted only a few times. What it recognizes is unknown. For each subset, genomic DNA was distributed in equal portions over several immunoSEQ plates. Data came from immunoSEQ multiplex PCR; TCRdb stores just in-frame clones and leaves some out. The sample comprises about 680,000 clones, about two thirds of which are singletons, and 1.5% to 2% rests with the top ten. Findings of the study overall: Tissues were not sampled, only blood, and their repertoires likely differ.

The sequenced sample consisted of memory CD4+ T cells sorted from blood. Noted subset: CD45RA-negative fraction. The clonotype comes from a young woman in good health. The chain couples TRBV29-1 to TRBJ1-1, with a possible D match to TRBD1 (6 bases). CDR3 loop: CSGFTGTYPNTEAFF. For the CDR3, the DNA is TGCAGCGGATTTACCGGGACATACCCTAACACTGAAGCTTTCTTT.